The rows below give T cell receptor beta chains drawn from one sample of a study of cytomegalovirus exposure and HLA in healthy donors. The data were produced by immunoSEQ multiplex PCR, yet TCRdb's version contains in-frame clones alone and is incomplete. Of 200,000 or so clones listed, about 80% are singletons. Sample: PBMCs. The origin of the receptors is a young woman in good health and CMV-seronegative. CDR3s include the opening cysteine and the closing phenylalanine or tryptophan. Each record gives: clone size, J gene, D gene, V gene, CDR3 DNA, CDR3 protein. The D gene is left open where the match is weak. A row's size may be missing; if present it is once, few, many or a size class.

. TRBJ2-7 . TRBV7-9 TGTTCCAGCAGCTTATCGTCCTACGAGCAGTACTTC CSSSLSSYEQYF
few TRBJ1-4 . TRBV4-1 TGCGCCAGCAGCCAACGGGTACAGGGTTTGGGGGAAAAACTGTTTTTT CASSQRVQGLGEKLFF
. TRBJ1-6 . TRBV7-9 TGTGCCAGCAGCTTAGAACAGCCAAATTCACCCCTCCACTTT CASSLEQPNSPLHF
. TRBJ2-7 TRBD1 TRBV5-7 TGTGCCAGCAGCTTGACTTGGGGGGGGGACAGGGTGACCTACGAGCAGTACTTC CASSLTWGGDRVTYEQYF
. TRBJ1-2 . TRBV28 TGTGCCAGCAGCTCAACTGTAGGGGCGACTAACTATGGCTACACCTTC CASSSTVGATNYGYTF
. TRBJ2-7 TRBD1 TRBV18 TGTGCCAGCTCACCCAGGGGGCAGGGTTCCTACGAGCAGTACTTC CASSPRGQGSYEQYF
once TRBJ2-7 . TRBV4-1 TGCGCCAGCAGCCTCAGAGGTCCGGCAAGCTCCTACGAGCAGTACTTC CASSLRGPASSYEQYF
. TRBJ1-2 . TRBV5-1 TGCGCCAGCAATCAACAGGGTGTTGGGGGCTACACCTTC CASNQQGVGGYTF
. TRBJ1-3 . TRBV5-1 TGCGCCAGCAAAAAAGACAGCTTCTCTGGAAACACCATATATTTT CASKKDSFSGNTIYF
. TRBJ1-1 TRBD1 TRBV7-9 TGTGCCAGCAGCTTAGGCAGGGGGTGGACTGAAGCTTTCTTT CASSLGRGWTEAFF
. TRBJ2-7 TRBD1 TRBV7-6 TGTGCCAGCAGCCCCTATGCCGACAGGGGGCGGTTGGACGAGCAGTACTTC CASSPYADRGRLDEQYF
. TRBJ1-5 . TRBV6-5 TGTGCCACCTCGGGACTCCCTAGCAATCAGCCCCAGCATTTT CATSGLPSNQPQHF
. TRBJ1-4 . TRBV7-6 TGTGCCAGCAGCTTTGCCGCGGGGGAACTGTTTTTT CASSFAAGELFF
. TRBJ1-6 TRBD1 TRBV9 TGTGCCAGCAGTGACAGGGGGCCTAATTCACCCCTCCACTTT CASSDRGPNSPLHF
once TRBJ2-5 . TRBV7-2 TGTGCCAGCAGCCCGAGCCCTCAGGGCGACCAGTACTTC CASSPSPQGDQYF
. TRBJ1-2 . TRBV28 TGTGCCAGCAGTTTATTTCGGGTATATGGCTACACCTTC CASSLFRVYGYTF
. TRBJ2-5 . TRBV7-9 TGTGCCAGCAGCTTATGGGACATCCAAGAGACCCAGTACTTC CASSLWDIQETQYF
. TRBJ2-1 . TRBV9 TGTGCCAGCAGCGCCGTATCGGGGGTTGATCTAAATGAGCAGTTCTTC CASSAVSGVDLNEQFF
. TRBJ1-5 TRBD1 TRBV2 TGTGCCAGCAGTGGGGGGACAGGGGGCTGGCAGCCCCAGCATTTT CASSGGTGGWQPQHF
. TRBJ2-7 TRBD1 TRBV5-8 TGTGCCAGCAGCCTTGGAGAGGGACAGGGAACGTACGAGCAGTACTTC CASSLGEGQGTYEQYF
. TRBJ2-7 . TRBV30 TGTGCCTGGAGGGCCTTCAACTACGAGCAGTACTTC CAWRAFNYEQYF
. TRBJ2-7 . TRBV27 TGTGCCAGCAGGAATCCGGGGGGCGGTGACTACGAGCAGTACTTC CASRNPGGGDYEQYF
. TRBJ2-1 TRBD2 TRBV28 TGTGCCAGCAGTTCCGGACTAGCGGGAGTAAATAGGTATGAGCAGTTCTTC CASSSGLAGVNRYEQFF
once TRBJ1-2 TRBD1 TRBV5-5 TGTGCCAGCAGCTACGGGACAGGGGTTGAAGGCTACACCTTC CASSYGTGVEGYTF
once TRBJ1-2 TRBD1 TRBV30 TGTGCCTGGCGGACAGGGGGCGTCTATGGCTACACCTTC CAWRTGGVYGYTF
few TRBJ2-3 TRBD1 TRBV9 TGTGCCAGCAGCGTAGTAGGACAGGGGGGAACAGATACGCAGTATTTT CASSVVGQGGTDTQYF
few TRBJ1-3 . TRBV10-2 TGCGCCAGCAGACAGGGTTCTGGAAACACCATATATTTT CASRQGSGNTIYF
. TRBJ2-1 . TRBV5-4 TGTGCCAGCAGCCCGGAGGGCCTCTCGGGGATTTTCTTC CASSPEGLSGIFF